Described below is a single TCR beta chain sequence and its context. What it recognizes is unknown. Naive CD8 cells lacked CD45RO, underwent positive selection for CCR7 and left out terminally differentiated effector memory CD45RA+ cells. This entry belongs to a study of shared clonotypes between healthy human individuals. Points from the study as a whole: Donor clonotype sharing was expected to depend on sequencing depth.

CDR3 length: 13 residues. Trimming left V 3 bases short and J 8 bases short, with 13 bases between. Germline loops: CDR1 SEHNR, CDR2 FQNEAQ (reference sequence). Several immunoSEQ plates held equal portions of the genomic DNA taken from each subset. Assay: immunoSEQ multiplex PCR; the TCRdb copy retains only in-frame clones and omits some. This sample has nearly 2 million clones, with approximately 95% found just once. The rearrangement links TRBV7-9 to TRBJ1-1, with unresolved D. The specimen was naive CD8+ T cells sorted from blood. The TCR sequence derives from a young man in good health. This chain's CDR3 is CASSFPLGIEAFF. The CDR3 DNA follows: TGTGCCAGCAGCTTCCCCCTCGGGATAGAAGCTTTCTTT.